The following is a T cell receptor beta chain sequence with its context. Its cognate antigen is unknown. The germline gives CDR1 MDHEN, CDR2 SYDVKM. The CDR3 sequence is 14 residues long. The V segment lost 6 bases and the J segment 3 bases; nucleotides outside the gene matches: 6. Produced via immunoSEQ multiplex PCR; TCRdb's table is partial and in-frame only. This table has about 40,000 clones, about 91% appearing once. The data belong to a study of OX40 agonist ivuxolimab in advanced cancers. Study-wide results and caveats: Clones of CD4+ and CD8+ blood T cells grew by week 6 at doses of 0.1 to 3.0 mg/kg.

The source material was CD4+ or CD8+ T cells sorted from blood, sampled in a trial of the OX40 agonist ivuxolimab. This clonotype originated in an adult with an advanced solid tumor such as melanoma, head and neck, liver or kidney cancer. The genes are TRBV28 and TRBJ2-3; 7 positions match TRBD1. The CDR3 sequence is CASSLQGWTDTQYF. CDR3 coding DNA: TGTGCCAGCAGCTTACAGGGGTGGACAGATACGCAGTATTTT.